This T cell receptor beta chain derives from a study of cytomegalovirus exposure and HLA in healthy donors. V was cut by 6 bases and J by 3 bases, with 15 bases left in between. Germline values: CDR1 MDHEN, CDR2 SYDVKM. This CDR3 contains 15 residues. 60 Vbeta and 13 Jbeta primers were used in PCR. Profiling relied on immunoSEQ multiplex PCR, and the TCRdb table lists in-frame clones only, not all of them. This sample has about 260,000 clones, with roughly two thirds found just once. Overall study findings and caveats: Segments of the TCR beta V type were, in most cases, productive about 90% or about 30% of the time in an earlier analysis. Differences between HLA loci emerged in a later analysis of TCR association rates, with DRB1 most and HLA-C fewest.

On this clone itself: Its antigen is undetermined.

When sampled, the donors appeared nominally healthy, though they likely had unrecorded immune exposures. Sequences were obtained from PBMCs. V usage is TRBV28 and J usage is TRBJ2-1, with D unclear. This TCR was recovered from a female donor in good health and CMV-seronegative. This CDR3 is CASRHSQRNYNEQFF. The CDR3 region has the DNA TGTGCCAGCAGGCATTCACAGAGAAACTACAATGAGCAGTTCTTC.